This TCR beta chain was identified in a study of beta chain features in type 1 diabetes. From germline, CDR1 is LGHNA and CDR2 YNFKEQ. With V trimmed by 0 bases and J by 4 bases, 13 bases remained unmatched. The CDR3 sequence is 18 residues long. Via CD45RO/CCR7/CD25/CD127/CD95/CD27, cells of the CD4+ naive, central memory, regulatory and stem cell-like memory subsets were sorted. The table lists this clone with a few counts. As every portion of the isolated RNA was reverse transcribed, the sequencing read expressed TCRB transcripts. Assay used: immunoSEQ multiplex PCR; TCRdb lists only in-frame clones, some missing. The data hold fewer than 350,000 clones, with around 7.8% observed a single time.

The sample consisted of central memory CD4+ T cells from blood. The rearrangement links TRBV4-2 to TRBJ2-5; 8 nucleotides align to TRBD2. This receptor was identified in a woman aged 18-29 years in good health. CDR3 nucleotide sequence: TGTGCCAGCAGCCAAGATTCCGGAGATGGAGCGGGAGCAGAGACCCAGTACTTC. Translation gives CASSQDSGDGAGAETQYF.